Listed here is a single T cell receptor (beta chain). The same CDR3 can be traced to other DNA sequences in this sample. Here immunoSEQ multiplex PCR was the method, and the copy in TCRdb shows in-frame clones only, minus some. Among 600,000 to 750,000 clones listed, around 72% were seen once. This entry belongs to a study of shared clonotypes between healthy human individuals. Deletions cut 2 bases from V and 4 bases from J, with 13 bases between. CDR3 length: 15 residues. Per the germline V gene, CDR1 is SGHRS and CDR2 is YFSETQ. The chain couples TRBV5-1 to TRBJ2-1, with D perhaps assigned TRBD1 or TRBD2 (6 bases each). This sequence originates from a woman in her thirties in good health. The sample taken for sequencing was memory CD4+ T cells sorted from blood. Documented subset: CD45RA-negative fraction. CDR3 DNA: TGCGCCAGCAGCTTAGGAGGGGGACTGTACAATGAGCAGTTCTTC. Protein product: CASSLGGGLYNEQFF.